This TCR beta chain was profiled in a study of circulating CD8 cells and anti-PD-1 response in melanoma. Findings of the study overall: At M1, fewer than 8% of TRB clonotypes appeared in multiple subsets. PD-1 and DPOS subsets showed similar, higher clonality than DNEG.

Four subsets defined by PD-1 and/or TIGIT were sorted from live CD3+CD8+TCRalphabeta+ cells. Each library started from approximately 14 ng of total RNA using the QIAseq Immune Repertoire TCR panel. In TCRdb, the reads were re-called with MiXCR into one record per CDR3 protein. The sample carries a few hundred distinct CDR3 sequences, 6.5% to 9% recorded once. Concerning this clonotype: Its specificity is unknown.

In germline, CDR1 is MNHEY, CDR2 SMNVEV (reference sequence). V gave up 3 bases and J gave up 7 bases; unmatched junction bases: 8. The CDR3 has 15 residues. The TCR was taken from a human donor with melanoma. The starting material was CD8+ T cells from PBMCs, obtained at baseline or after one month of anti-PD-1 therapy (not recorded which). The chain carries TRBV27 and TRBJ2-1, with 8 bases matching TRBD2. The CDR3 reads CASSFGGLEGNEQFF. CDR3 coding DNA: TGTGCCAGCAGTTTTGGGGGACTAGAAGGAAATGAGCAGTTCTTC.